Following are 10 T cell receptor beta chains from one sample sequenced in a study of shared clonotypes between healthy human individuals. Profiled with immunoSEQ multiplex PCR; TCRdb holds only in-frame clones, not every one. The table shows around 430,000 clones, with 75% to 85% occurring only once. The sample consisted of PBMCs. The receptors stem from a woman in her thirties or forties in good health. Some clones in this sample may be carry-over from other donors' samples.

This CDR3 reads CASSLMGAGGYNEQFF. CDR3 bases: TGTGCCAGCAGCTTAATGGGGGCGGGAGGGTACAATGAGCAGTTCTTC. The chain combines TRBV7-6 with TRBJ2-1; TRBD2 matches 9 bases. The germline gives CDR1 SGHVS, CDR2 FNYEAQ. V shed 2 bases, J shed 4 bases, and the junction held 6 bases outside the gene matches. The CDR3 spans 16 residues.

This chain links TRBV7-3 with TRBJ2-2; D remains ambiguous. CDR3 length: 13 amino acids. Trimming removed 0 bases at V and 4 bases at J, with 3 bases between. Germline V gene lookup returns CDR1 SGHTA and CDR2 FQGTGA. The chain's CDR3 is CASSLTVTGELFF. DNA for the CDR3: TGTGCCAGCAGCTTAACGGTCACCGGGGAGCTGTTTTTT.

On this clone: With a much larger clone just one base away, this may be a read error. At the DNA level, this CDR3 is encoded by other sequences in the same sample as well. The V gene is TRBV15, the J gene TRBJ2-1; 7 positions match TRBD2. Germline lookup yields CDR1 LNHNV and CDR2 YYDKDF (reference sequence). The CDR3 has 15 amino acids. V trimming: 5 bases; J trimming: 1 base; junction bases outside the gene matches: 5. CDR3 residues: CATSASGNSYNEQFF. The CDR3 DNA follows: TGTGCCACCAGCGCTAGCGGCAATTCCTACAATGAGCAGTTCTTC.

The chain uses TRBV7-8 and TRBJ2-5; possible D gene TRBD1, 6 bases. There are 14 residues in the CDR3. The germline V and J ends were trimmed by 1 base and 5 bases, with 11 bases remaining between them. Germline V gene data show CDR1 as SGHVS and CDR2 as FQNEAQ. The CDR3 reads CASSLGRGSETQYF. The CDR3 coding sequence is TGTGCCAGCAGCTTAGGCAGGGGTTCGGAGACCCAGTACTTC.

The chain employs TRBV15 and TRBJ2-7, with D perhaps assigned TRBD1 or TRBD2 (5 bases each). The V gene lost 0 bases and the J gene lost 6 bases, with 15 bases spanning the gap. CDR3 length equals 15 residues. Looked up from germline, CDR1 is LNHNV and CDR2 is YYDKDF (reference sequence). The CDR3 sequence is CATSRDSGGGTEQYF. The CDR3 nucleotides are TGTGCCACCAGCAGAGATTCGGGTGGGGGTACCGAGCAGTACTTC.

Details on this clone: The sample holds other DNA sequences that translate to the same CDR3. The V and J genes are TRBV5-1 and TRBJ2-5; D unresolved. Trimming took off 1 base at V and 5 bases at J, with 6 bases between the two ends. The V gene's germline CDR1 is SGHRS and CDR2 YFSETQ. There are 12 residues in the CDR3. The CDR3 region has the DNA TGCGCCAGCAGCTTGCAAGGGGAGACCCAGTACTTC. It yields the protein CASSLQGETQYF.

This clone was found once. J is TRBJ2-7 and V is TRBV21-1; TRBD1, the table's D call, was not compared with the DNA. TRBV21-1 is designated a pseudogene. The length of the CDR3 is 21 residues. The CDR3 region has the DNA TGTGCCAGCAACAAATCCCCTCACCCGGGACAGGCACTTCCCAGCTCCTACGAGCAGTACTTC. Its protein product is CASNKSPHPGQALPSSYEQYF.

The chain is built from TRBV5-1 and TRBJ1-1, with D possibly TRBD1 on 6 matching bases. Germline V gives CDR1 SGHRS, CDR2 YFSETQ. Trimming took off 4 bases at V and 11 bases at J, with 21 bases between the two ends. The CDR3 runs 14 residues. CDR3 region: CASSPDPGQGMAFF. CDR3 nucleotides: TGCGCCAGCAGCCCGGACCCGGGACAAGGGATGGCTTTCTTT.

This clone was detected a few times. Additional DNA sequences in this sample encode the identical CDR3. CDR3 region: CASSPSGFYEQYF. The CDR3 bases are TGTGCCAGCTCACCAAGCGGGTTCTACGAGCAGTACTTC. The rearrangement uses TRBV18 and TRBJ2-7, with D tentatively TRBD2 (6 bases). Germline loops: CDR1 KGHSH, CDR2 LQKENI. This CDR3 spans 13 amino acids. The V and J ends lost 2 bases and 3 bases respectively, with 8 bases between them. The whole variable domain, filled in from reference TRBV18 and TRBJ2-7, reads NAGVMQNPRHLVRRRGQEARLRCSPMKGHSHVYWYRQLPEEGLKFMVYLQKENIIDESGMPKERFSAEFPKEGPSILRIQQVVRGDSAAYFCASSPSGFYEQYFGPGTRLTVT.

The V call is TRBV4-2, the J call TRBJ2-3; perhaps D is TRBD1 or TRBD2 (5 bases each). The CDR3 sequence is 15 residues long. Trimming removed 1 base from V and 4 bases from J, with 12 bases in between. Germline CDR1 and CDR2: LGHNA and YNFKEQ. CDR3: CASSQGSLGADTQYF. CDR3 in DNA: TGTGCCAGCAGCCAAGGCTCGTTGGGGGCAGATACGCAGTATTTT.